This is a list of T cell receptor beta chains from one sample in a study of cytomegalovirus exposure and HLA in healthy donors. The repertoire was sequenced with immunoSEQ multiplex PCR; TCRdb's copy has only in-frame clones and lacks some. The table includes about 84,000 clones, approximately 90% detected once. Source material: PBMCs. The source is a young man in good health and CMV-seronegative. Each CDR3 is given with its conserved first and last residue. The D gene is left open where the match is weak. Only part of the rows carry a size: once, few, many, or a class if the clone is expanded.

d_call	clone_size	v_call	j_call	cdr3_aa	cdr3_nt
TRBD2	NA	TRBV7-2	TRBJ2-1	CASSSSGGHAYNEQFF	TGTGCCAGCAGCTCTAGCGGGGGGCATGCTTACAATGAGCAGTTCTTC
TRBD2	NA	TRBV30	TRBJ2-1	CAWSFIAGGNEQFF	TGTGCCTGGAGTTTTATAGCGGGTGGGAATGAGCAGTTCTTC
TRBD1	NA	TRBV5-1	TRBJ2-2	CASSLRQGSATGELFF	TGCGCCAGCAGCTTACGACAGGGCTCGGCCACCGGGGAGCTGTTTTTT
NA	NA	TRBV10-2	TRBJ1-3	CASSPGGNTIYF	TGCGCCAGCAGCCCCGGGGGAAACACCATATATTTT
NA	NA	TRBV4-1	TRBJ1-2	CASSQGPPRGNYGYTF	TGCGCCAGCAGCCAAGGTCCGCCCCGGGGAAACTATGGCTACACCTTC
TRBD1	NA	TRBV27	TRBJ2-3	CASRDRVTGGDTDTQYF	TGTGCCAGCAGGGATAGAGTAACAGGGGGCGACACAGATACGCAGTATTTT
NA	NA	TRBV5-4	TRBJ2-7	CASSRRTRIPHEQYF	TGTGCCAGCAGCCGCAGGACACGAATCCCACACGAGCAGTACTTC
NA	NA	TRBV7-2	TRBJ1-2	CASREGRGTYGYTF	TGTGCCAGCAGAGAGGGCAGGGGCACCTATGGCTACACCTTC
NA	NA	TRBV7-2	TRBJ1-3	CASSSSGVPGNTIYF	TGTGCCAGCAGCTCCTCAGGGGTCCCCGGAAACACCATATATTTT
TRBD1	NA	TRBV6-5	TRBJ1-4	CASSYSFGQGEEKLFF	TGTGCCAGCAGTTACTCGTTTGGCCAGGGGGAAGAAAAACTGTTTTTT
TRBD1	NA	TRBV7-6	TRBJ2-2	CASSPGLKTGSVTGELFF	TGTGCCAGCAGCCCGGGGCTTAAGACAGGGAGCGTCACCGGGGAGCTGTTTTTT
NA	NA	TRBV14	TRBJ2-7	CASSQVVTYEQYF	TGTGCCAGCAGCCAAGTAGTCACTTACGAGCAGTACTTC
NA	NA	TRBV27	TRBJ1-6	CASSLSPDSFNSPLHF	TGTGCCAGCAGTTTATCCCCAGACAGTTTTAATTCACCCCTCCACTTT
NA	NA	TRBV7-2	TRBJ1-5	CASSLLRWNQPQHF	TGTGCCAGCAGCTTACTACGCTGGAATCAGCCCCAGCATTTT
TRBD2	NA	TRBV27	TRBJ2-7	CASSSNPSGVSYEQYF	TGTGCCAGCAGTTCAAACCCTAGCGGGGTCTCCTACGAGCAGTACTTC
TRBD1	NA	TRBV6-1	TRBJ1-4	CASGTGGNEKLFF	TGTGCCAGCGGGACAGGGGGCAATGAAAAACTGTTTTTT
NA	NA	TRBV10-3	TRBJ1-2	CAISESQKNYYGYTF	TGTGCCATCAGTGAGTCACAGAAAAACTACTATGGCTACACCTTC
TRBD2	few	TRBV11-3	TRBJ2-7	CASSSGRANSYEQYF	TGTGCCAGCAGCTCGGGGAGGGCCAACTCCTACGAGCAGTACTTC
NA	NA	TRBV7-9	TRBJ1-3	CASSYDSYSGNTIYF	TGTGCCAGCAGTTACGACAGTTACTCTGGAAACACCATATATTTT
TRBD1	few	TRBV2	TRBJ2-7	CASSDRVGYEQYF	TGTGCCAGTAGTGACAGGGTTGGGTACGAGCAGTACTTC
NA	NA	TRBV7-6	TRBJ1-1	CASSLDEGGSYTEAFF	TGTGCCAGCAGCTTAGACGAGGGAGGGAGCTACACTGAAGCTTTCTTT
NA	NA	TRBV10-3	TRBJ1-1	CAISEIGGLNTEAFF	TGTGCCATCAGTGAGATCGGGGGATTGAACACTGAAGCTTTCTTT
TRBD2	NA	TRBV5-1	TRBJ2-5	CASRSPGGQETQYF	TGCGCCAGCAGATCGCCGGGGGGGCAGGAGACCCAGTACTTC
NA	once	TRBV9	TRBJ2-6	CASSVELTDSGANVLTF	TGTGCCAGCAGCGTCGAACTGACAGACTCTGGGGCCAACGTCCTGACTTTC
NA	NA	TRBV7-8	TRBJ1-2	CASSLGQPYGYTF	TGTGCCAGCAGCTTAGGACAGCCCTATGGCTACACCTTC
NA	NA	TRBV10-2	TRBJ2-3	CASKEDFGSTDTQYF	TGCGCCAGCAAAGAGGACTTCGGGAGCACAGATACGCAGTATTTT
NA	NA	TRBV7-9	TRBJ2-6	CASSRPAGTGANVLTF	TGTGCCAGCAGCCGACCCGCAGGGACTGGGGCCAACGTCCTGACTTTC
TRBD2	medium-sized	TRBV6-1	TRBJ2-3	CASSGTSGSPDTQYF	TGTGCCAGCAGTGGGACTAGCGGGAGCCCAGATACGCAGTATTTT
TRBD2	NA	TRBV2	TRBJ2-1	CASHLHASGRDNEQFF	TGTGCCAGCCACCTCCACGCTAGCGGGAGAGACAATGAGCAGTTCTTC
TRBD2	NA	TRBV19	TRBJ2-7	CASSPTSGRTYEQYF	TGTGCCAGTAGTCCTACTAGCGGGAGGACCTACGAGCAGTACTTC
NA	NA	TRBV19	TRBJ1-3	CASSIRDFSGNTIYF	TGTGCCAGTAGTATTCGGGATTTCTCTGGAAACACCATATATTTT
NA	NA	TRBV7-9	TRBJ2-1	CASEKWKGGYNEQFF	TGTGCCAGCGAAAAGTGGAAAGGAGGATACAATGAGCAGTTCTTC
TRBD1	NA	TRBV29-1	TRBJ1-5	CSVQTGYNQPQHF	TGCAGCGTTCAGACAGGGTACAATCAGCCCCAGCATTTT
NA	NA	TRBV11-2	TRBJ2-6	CASSFGQPGANVLTF	TGTGCCAGCAGCTTCGGACAACCTGGGGCCAACGTCCTGACTTTC
NA	few	TRBV6-1	TRBJ2-7	CASSDPGLLYEQYF	TGTGCCAGCAGTGACCCGGGACTCCTGTACGAGCAGTACTTC
TRBD2	once	TRBV7-2	TRBJ2-3	CASSLRGGYPPDTQYF	TGTGCCAGCAGCTTACGGGGGGGTTACCCCCCGGATACGCAGTATTTT
NA	NA	TRBV5-4	TRBJ2-3	CASSRMKGSGTDTQYF	TGTGCCAGCAGCAGAATGAAGGGGTCCGGCACAGATACGCAGTATTTT
NA	NA	TRBV19	TRBJ1-1	CASSRDRVGTEAFF	TGTGCCAGTAGTCGGGATAGGGTGGGCACTGAAGCTTTCTTT
NA	NA	TRBV27	TRBJ2-7	CARHYEQYF	TGTGCCAGACACTACGAGCAGTACTTC
TRBD2	NA	TRBV7-2	TRBJ2-7	CASSLAASGYEQYF	TGTGCCAGCAGCTTAGCAGCTAGCGGCTACGAGCAGTACTTC
NA	NA	TRBV29-1	TRBJ1-1	CSETGRQVNTEAFF	TGCAGCGAGACCGGCAGGCAGGTGAACACTGAAGCTTTCTTT
NA	once	TRBV7-9	TRBJ2-7	CATDPGSSPYEQYF	TGTGCCACGGACCCAGGGTCGTCACCCTACGAGCAGTACTTC
TRBD2	NA	TRBV9	TRBJ2-3	CASSVRTSGDTDTQYF	TGTGCCAGCAGCGTTAGGACTAGCGGGGACACAGATACGCAGTATTTT
NA	NA	TRBV27	TRBJ1-5	CASSLLVGANQPQHF	TGTGCCAGCAGTTTATTGGTCGGTGCCAATCAGCCCCAGCATTTT
TRBD2	NA	TRBV4-2	TRBJ2-1	CASSQVGLAGGEQFF	TGTGCCAGCAGCCAAGTCGGCCTAGCGGGGGGTGAGCAGTTCTTC
NA	NA	TRBV4-1	TRBJ1-1	CASSQARLEKNTEAFF	TGCGCCAGCAGCCAAGCCCGCCTAGAAAAGAACACTGAAGCTTTCTTT
TRBD1	NA	TRBV5-6	TRBJ2-1	CASSGTEREQFF	TGTGCCAGCAGTGGGACAGAGAGAGAGCAGTTCTTC
TRBD1	NA	TRBV25-1	TRBJ1-1	CASSRRQGPAFF	TGTGCCAGCAGTAGGAGACAGGGACCCGCTTTCTTT
TRBD1	NA	TRBV6-6	TRBJ1-2	CASSRGGQQNYGYTF	TGTGCCAGCAGTCGTGGGGGACAGCAAAACTATGGCTACACCTTC